A selection of T cell receptor beta chains follows, all from one sample in a study of cytomegalovirus exposure and HLA in healthy donors. The repertoire was sequenced with immunoSEQ multiplex PCR; TCRdb's copy has only in-frame clones and lacks some. The sample lists some 60,000 clones, 70% to 75% occurring once. The sequencing sample was made of PBMCs. These receptors all stem from a woman in her twenties or thirties in good health and CMV-seronegative. Each CDR3 is given with its conserved first and last residue. The D gene is left open where the match is weak. The size of a clone is reported for some rows only, either as once, few or many, or as a class for expanded clones.

j_call clone_size d_call v_call cdr3_nt cdr3_aa
TRBJ1-5 - - TRBV7-2 TGTGCCAGCAGCTTATCGTTTAATCAGCCCCAGCATTTT CASSLSFNQPQHF
TRBJ1-4 few TRBD1 TRBV28 TGTGCCAGCAGAGCCCCGCCGGAGGGGGCTGGTGAAAAACTGTTTTTT CASRAPPEGAGEKLFF
TRBJ1-1 - - TRBV7-8 TGTGCCAGCAGCTTAGCACAGGGCCAGGTCCCTCTCATGAACACTGAAGCTTTCTTT CASSLAQGQVPLMNTEAFF
TRBJ2-6 - TRBD2 TRBV9 TGTGCCAGCAGCGAGGGACTAGCGGGAGGCTCTGGGGCCAACGTCCTGACTTTC CASSEGLAGGSGANVLTF
TRBJ2-1 once - TRBV7-8 TGTGCCAGCAGCTTAGTCGGGGGACTCGTCAATGAGCAGTTCTTC CASSLVGGLVNEQFF
TRBJ1-1 - - TRBV6-5 TGTGCCAGCAGTTACCAGACAGGTCTGAACACTGAAGCTTTCTTT CASSYQTGLNTEAFF
TRBJ1-5 once - TRBV27 TGTGCCAGCAGTTTACGGAGAGAGGGGCCCCAGCATTTT CASSLRREGPQHF
TRBJ1-2 many TRBD1 TRBV6-5 TGTGCCAGCAGTTACCAGGGGACAGGGGAATATGGCTACACCTTC CASSYQGTGEYGYTF
TRBJ1-1 - - TRBV6-1 TGTGCCAGCAGTCGAGGGCTCCGGAATGGGCCTGAAGCTTTCTTT CASSRGLRNGPEAFF
TRBJ2-7 - - TRBV6-1 TGTGCCAGCAGTACTCTGGTCGAGCAGTACTTC CASSTLVEQYF
TRBJ2-1 few TRBD2 TRBV29-1 TGCAGCACCTCCGGGACTAGCGGAGGGAATGAGCAGTTCTTC CSTSGTSGGNEQFF
TRBJ1-5 - TRBD1 TRBV7-8 TGTGCCAGCAGCTTCCGGGACAGAACCAATCAGCCCCAGCATTTT CASSFRDRTNQPQHF
TRBJ2-3 - TRBD2 TRBV7-6 TGTGCCAGCAGCTTCGTCGGGAGGGACACAGATACGCAGTATTTT CASSFVGRDTDTQYF
TRBJ1-2 - - TRBV7-2 TGTGCCAGCAGCTTAGACCCCGGCTATGGCTACACCTTC CASSLDPGYGYTF
TRBJ1-2 - TRBD1 TRBV9 TGTGCCAGCAGAAGCCGAGACAGGGTCGGCTACACCTTC CASRSRDRVGYTF
TRBJ1-2 - - TRBV19 TGTGCCTGTAGTAAAGAGGAGGCGGCATACGGCTACACCTTC CACSKEEAAYGYTF
TRBJ2-1 - TRBD2 TRBV5-1 TGCGCCAGCAGCTTGGCGGTTAGCGGGGTCAATGAGCAGTTCTTC CASSLAVSGVNEQFF
TRBJ1-2 few - TRBV18 TGTGCCAGCTCAAAAAAGGACAGTGCCTTGTTGCCCTATGGCTACACCTTC CASSKKDSALLPYGYTF
TRBJ1-5 - TRBD1 TRBV10-3 TGTGCCATCAGCGATCTAGGGACAGGCGGCTTCGAGCCCCAGCATTTT CAISDLGTGGFEPQHF
TRBJ2-3 - TRBD2 TRBV5-1 TGCGCCAGCAGCTGGACTAGCGGGTTAGGTCCAGATACGCAGTATTTT CASSWTSGLGPDTQYF
TRBJ1-1 few - TRBV6-5 TGTGCCAGCAGTTACTCGGCAGGACTAAACACTGAAGCTTTCTTT CASSYSAGLNTEAFF
TRBJ2-1 - - TRBV2 TGTGCCAGCAGTAGTAGCGAGAGAGGCTCTAATGAGCAGTTCTTC CASSSSERGSNEQFF
TRBJ2-1 - TRBD2 TRBV9 TGTGCCAGCAGCGGAGGCCTTGGGGCTAGCGGGACCAATGAGCAGTTCTTC CASSGGLGASGTNEQFF
TRBJ1-1 - - TRBV6-1 TGTGCCAGCAGGCGGGAACTTAACACTGAAGCTTTCTTT CASRRELNTEAFF
TRBJ2-4 - - TRBV10-1 TGCGCCAGTACCCGGGGCGGGATCAAGGCCCTAGCCAAAAACATTCAGTACTTC CASTRGGIKALAKNIQYF
TRBJ2-7 - TRBD2 TRBV12-5 TGTGCTAGTGGTTTGGACGGGGGGGGGACAAGACCATACGAGCAGTACTTC CASGLDGGGTRPYEQYF
TRBJ2-1 - - TRBV5-1 TGCGCCAGCAGCCCTGGACTCCTCTCCTACAATGAGCAGTTCTTC CASSPGLLSYNEQFF
TRBJ1-2 - TRBD1 TRBV7-9 TGTGCCAGCAGCTTATCGGACAGGTACAATGGCTACACCTTC CASSLSDRYNGYTF
TRBJ1-4 - TRBD1 TRBV25-1 TGTGCCAGCAGTGGTCACCGACAGGGGGTAAGAGAAAAACTGTTTTTT CASSGHRQGVREKLFF
TRBJ1-6 - TRBD1 TRBV19 TGTGCCAGTAGTGTTGGACAGGGGGGTTCACCCCTCCACTTT CASSVGQGGSPLHF
TRBJ2-1 - TRBD2 TRBV7-3 TGTGCCAGCAGCTTAGTCGCGGGAGCCTACAATGAGCAGTTCTTC CASSLVAGAYNEQFF
TRBJ1-5 few TRBD1 TRBV7-3 TGTGCCAGCAGCTTAAGGGCAGGGGGGAGTAATCAGCCCCAGCATTTT CASSLRAGGSNQPQHF
TRBJ2-6 once TRBD1 TRBV23-1 TGCGCCAGCACCGAGGGACAGCCCTCTGGGGCCAACGTCCTGACTTTC CASTEGQPSGANVLTF
TRBJ1-1 - - TRBV30 TGTGCCTGGAGTGGGGGCAGGGGTGAAGCTTTCTTT CAWSGGRGEAFF
TRBJ1-5 - - TRBV11-3 TGTGCCAGCAGCTCGAGGTACCAGTACGTCCATATCAATCAGCCCCAGCATTTT CASSSRYQYVHINQPQHF
TRBJ2-7 - - TRBV6-5 TGTGCCAGCAGTTACTCCGCGGGTTTCAACTACGAGCAGTACTTC CASSYSAGFNYEQYF
TRBJ2-5 - - TRBV28 TGTGCCAGCAGTTTTTTACAGTACCAAGAGACCCAGTACTTC CASSFLQYQETQYF
TRBJ1-2 - TRBD1 TRBV5-6 TGTGCCAGCAGCCCCACAGGGGGCGATGGCTACACCTTC CASSPTGGDGYTF
TRBJ2-1 - TRBD2 TRBV5-4 TGTGCCAGCAGCTTGGAGGGTTCTAGCGGGCTGTATGAGCAGTTCTTC CASSLEGSSGLYEQFF
TRBJ2-5 - TRBD2 TRBV4-3 TGCGCCAGCAGCCAAGATCTCCTAGCGGGAGGGAGGGTAGAGACCCAGTACTTC CASSQDLLAGGRVETQYF
TRBJ2-4 - TRBD1 TRBV19 TGTGCCAGTAGTCCCGGGACAGGGGGCCTGGGGAACATTCAGTACTTC CASSPGTGGLGNIQYF
TRBJ2-1 - - TRBV7-9 TGTGCCAGCAGCTTACTCGGGACAAATGCTTACAATGAGCAGTTCTTC CASSLLGTNAYNEQFF
TRBJ2-2 - TRBD2 TRBV19 TGTGCCAGTAGTATAGATCGCCCGCGGGGGGACACCGGGGAGCTGTTTTTT CASSIDRPRGDTGELFF
TRBJ1-1 - - TRBV5-4 TGTGCCAGCAGCTTGTTTAACAGGGATAACACTGAAGCTTTCTTT CASSLFNRDNTEAFF
TRBJ1-2 - - TRBV27 TGTGCCAGCAGTTTATCGTCAGGAAGCGGGGTATTAGGCTACACCTTC CASSLSSGSGVLGYTF
TRBJ2-2 - - TRBV27 TGTGCCAGCATAAGGGGGAGCGGCACCGGGGAGCTGTTTTTT CASIRGSGTGELFF
TRBJ1-2 - - TRBV5-6 TGTGCCAGCAGCCCTAAAGGGGTATTCTATGGCTACACCTTC CASSPKGVFYGYTF
TRBJ2-3 once TRBD2 TRBV7-3 TGTGCCAGCAGCCTCGGGAGGGGGACAGATACGCAGTATTTT CASSLGRGTDTQYF
TRBJ2-3 - - TRBV19 TGTGCCAGTAGTATACTTACAAGCGTCCGGGATACGCAGTATTTT CASSILTSVRDTQYF
TRBJ2-3 few - TRBV7-9 TGTGCCAGCAGCTTAGTGCAGGGATTAACAGATACGCAGTATTTT CASSLVQGLTDTQYF
TRBJ2-5 - - TRBV10-2 TGCGCCAGCAGTGATCCTACCATACAGGGACAGTACTTC CASSDPTIQGQYF